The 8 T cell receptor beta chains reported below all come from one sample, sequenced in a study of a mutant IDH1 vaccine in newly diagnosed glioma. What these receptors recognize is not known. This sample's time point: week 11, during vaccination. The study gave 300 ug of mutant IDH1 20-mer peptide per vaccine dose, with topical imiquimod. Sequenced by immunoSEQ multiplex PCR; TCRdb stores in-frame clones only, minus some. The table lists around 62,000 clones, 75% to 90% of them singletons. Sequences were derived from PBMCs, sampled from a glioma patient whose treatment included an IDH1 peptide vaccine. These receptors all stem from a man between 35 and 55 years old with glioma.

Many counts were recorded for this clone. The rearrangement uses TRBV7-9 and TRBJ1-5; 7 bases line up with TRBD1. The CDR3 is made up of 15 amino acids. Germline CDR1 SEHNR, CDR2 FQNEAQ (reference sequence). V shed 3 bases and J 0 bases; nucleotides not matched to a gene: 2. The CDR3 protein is CASSLTGNSNQPQHF. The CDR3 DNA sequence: TGTGCCAGCAGCTTGACAGGGAATAGCAATCAGCCCCAGCATTTT.

The CDR3 bases are TGTGCTACTAGAGGTGGAGCGGGGGGGCTTACGCAGTATTTT. Its protein is CATRGGAGGLTQYF. The chain has TRBV19 and TRBJ2-3; 10 bases fit TRBD2. The CDR3 extends over 14 amino acids. Germline CDR1 reads LNHDA; CDR2 reads SQIVND (reference sequence).

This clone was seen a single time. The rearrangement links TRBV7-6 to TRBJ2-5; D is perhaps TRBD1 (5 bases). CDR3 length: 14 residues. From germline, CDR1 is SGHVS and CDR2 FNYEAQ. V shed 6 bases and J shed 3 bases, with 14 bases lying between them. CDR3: CASSLLTAKETQYF. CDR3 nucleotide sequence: TGTGCCAGCAGTTTACTGACAGCTAAAGAGACCCAGTACTTC.

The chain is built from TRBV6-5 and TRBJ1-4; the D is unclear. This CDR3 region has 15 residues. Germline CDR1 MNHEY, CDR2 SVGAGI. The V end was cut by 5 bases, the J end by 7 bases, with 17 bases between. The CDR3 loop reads CASSRFMGGSEKLFF. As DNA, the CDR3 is TGTGCCAGCAGTCGATTCATGGGTGGCAGTGAAAAACTGTTTTTT.

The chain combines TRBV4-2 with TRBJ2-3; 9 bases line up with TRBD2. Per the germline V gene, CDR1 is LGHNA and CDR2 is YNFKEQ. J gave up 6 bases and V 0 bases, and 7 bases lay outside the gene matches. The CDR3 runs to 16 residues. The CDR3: CASSQDRGGGGDTQYF. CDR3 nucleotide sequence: TGTGCCAGCAGCCAAGATAGGGGCGGGGGGGGCGATACGCAGTATTTT.

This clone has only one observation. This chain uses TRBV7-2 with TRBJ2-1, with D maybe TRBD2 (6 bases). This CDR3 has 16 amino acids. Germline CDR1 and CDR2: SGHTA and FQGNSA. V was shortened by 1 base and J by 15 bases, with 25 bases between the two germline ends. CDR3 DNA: TGTGCCAGCAGCTTAGATGGGCACTCGGCGGGACCTAGTCCGTTCTTC. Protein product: CASSLDGHSAGPSPFF. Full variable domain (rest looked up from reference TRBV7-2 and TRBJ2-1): GAGVSQSPSNKVTEKGKDVELRCDPISGHTALYWYRQSLGQGLEFLIYFQGNSAPDKSGLPSDRFSAERTGGSVSTLTIQRTQQEDSAVYLCASSLDGHSAGPSPFFGPGTRLTVL.

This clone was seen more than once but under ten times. The chain's CDR3 is CASSPGGRQETQYF. The DNA for the CDR3 is TGTGCCAGCAGCCCCGGGGGCCGGCAAGAGACCCAGTACTTC. The chain joins TRBV5-6 to TRBJ2-5; D assignment may be TRBD1 or TRBD2 (6 bases each). Germline assignment: CDR1 SGHDT and CDR2 YYEEEE. The CDR3 covers 14 residues. The V end lost 4 bases, the J end lost 2 bases, and 12 bases lay between the germline ends.

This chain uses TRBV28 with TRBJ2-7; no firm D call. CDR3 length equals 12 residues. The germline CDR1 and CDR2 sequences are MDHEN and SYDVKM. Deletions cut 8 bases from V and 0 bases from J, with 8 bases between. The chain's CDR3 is CASRVSSYEQYF. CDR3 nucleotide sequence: TGTGCCAGCCGGGTGAGCTCCTACGAGCAGTACTTC. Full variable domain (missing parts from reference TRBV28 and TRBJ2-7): DVKVTQSSRYLVKRTGEKVFLECVQDMDHENMFWYRQDPGLGLRLIYFSYDVKMKEKGDIPEGYSVSREKKERFSLILESASTNQTSMYLCASRVSSYEQYFGPGTRLTVT.